A selection of T cell receptor beta chains follows, all from one sample in a study of shared clonotypes between healthy human individuals. The protocol was immunoSEQ multiplex PCR, while the TCRdb copy is restricted to in-frame clones and leaves out a portion. The sample shows around 2.5 million clones, 93% of them seen only once. The sample consisted of naive CD4+ T cells from PBMCs. The receptors were sampled from a man aged 18-30 years in good health. Some clones in this sample may be carry-over from other donors' samples. Each CDR3 is given with its conserved first and last residue. Each record gives: D gene, clone size, V gene, J gene, CDR3 DNA, CDR3 protein. A D gene is named only where the DNA matches it firmly. The size entry is marked missing in some rows and otherwise reads once, few, many or a size class.

d_gene: -
abundance: -
v_gene: TRBV5-1
j_gene: TRBJ1-5
CDR3nt: TGCGCCAGCAGCCCCGGATTCGGGGACAGCAATCAGCCCCAGCATTTT
CDR3aa: CASSPGFGDSNQPQHF

d_gene: -
abundance: -
v_gene: TRBV2
j_gene: TRBJ2-7
CDR3nt: TGTGCCAGCAGCCGGAACTACGAGCAGTACTTC
CDR3aa: CASSRNYEQYF

d_gene: -
abundance: -
v_gene: TRBV29-1
j_gene: TRBJ2-1
CDR3nt: TGCAGCGTTGAGGGCCCTCAGAGCTCCTACAATGAGCAGTTCTTC
CDR3aa: CSVEGPQSSYNEQFF

d_gene: TRBD1
abundance: -
v_gene: TRBV18
j_gene: TRBJ2-7
CDR3nt: TGTGCCAGCTCACCGGGACAGGACCGCAATGGGTACTTC
CDR3aa: CASSPGQDRNGYF

d_gene: TRBD1
abundance: once
v_gene: TRBV13
j_gene: TRBJ1-2
CDR3nt: TGTGCCAGCAGCTTTCGGACAGGGATAGCTGGCTACACCTTC
CDR3aa: CASSFRTGIAGYTF

d_gene: TRBD2
abundance: -
v_gene: TRBV9
j_gene: TRBJ2-7
CDR3nt: TGTGCCAGCAGCGTAGCGGCTAGCGGGCTGGGCGAGCAGTACTTC
CDR3aa: CASSVAASGLGEQYF

d_gene: -
abundance: -
v_gene: TRBV6-5
j_gene: TRBJ1-3
CDR3nt: TGTGCCAGCAGTTACGGGGGCAGGGGTATCGGAAACACCATATATTTT
CDR3aa: CASSYGGRGIGNTIYF

d_gene: TRBD1
abundance: -
v_gene: TRBV5-6
j_gene: TRBJ1-1
CDR3nt: TGTGCCAGCAGCCGGGGGAGGGGGCATACGAACACTGAAGCTTTCTTT
CDR3aa: CASSRGRGHTNTEAFF

d_gene: -
abundance: -
v_gene: TRBV14
j_gene: TRBJ1-2
CDR3nt: TGTGCCAGCAGCCGGCAGACCTCCTTTGGGGGCTACACCTTC
CDR3aa: CASSRQTSFGGYTF

d_gene: -
abundance: few
v_gene: TRBV19
j_gene: TRBJ1-1
CDR3nt: TGTGCCAGTAGTACCTCCGGGACGGAGAACACTGAAGCTTTCTTT
CDR3aa: CASSTSGTENTEAFF

d_gene: TRBD1
abundance: -
v_gene: TRBV7-6
j_gene: TRBJ1-1
CDR3nt: TGTGCCAGCAGCTCGCAGACAGGGACCATGAACACTGAAGCTTTCTTT
CDR3aa: CASSSQTGTMNTEAFF

d_gene: TRBD2
abundance: -
v_gene: TRBV5-4
j_gene: TRBJ2-3
CDR3nt: TGTGCCAGCAGCCTAGCGGGAGGACGGCGAGATACGCAGTATTTT
CDR3aa: CASSLAGGRRDTQYF

d_gene: -
abundance: -
v_gene: TRBV7-2
j_gene: TRBJ2-5
CDR3nt: TGTGCCAGCAGCTTAAGAGGACCGGGACAAGAGACCCAGTACTTC
CDR3aa: CASSLRGPGQETQYF

d_gene: -
abundance: once
v_gene: TRBV7-9
j_gene: TRBJ2-1
CDR3nt: TGTGCCAGCAGCGGCGCCGGGGGTGAGCAGTTCTTC
CDR3aa: CASSGAGGEQFF

d_gene: -
abundance: -
v_gene: TRBV9
j_gene: TRBJ2-5
CDR3nt: TGTGCCAGCAGCGTAGGGGCGGGCAACCAAGGGGAGACCCAGTACTTC
CDR3aa: CASSVGAGNQGETQYF

d_gene: -
abundance: -
v_gene: TRBV4-1
j_gene: TRBJ2-7
CDR3nt: TGCGCCAGCAGCCAAAATCGGAGACAGGATTCCTACGAGCAGTACTTC
CDR3aa: CASSQNRRQDSYEQYF

d_gene: -
abundance: -
v_gene: TRBV7-3
j_gene: TRBJ1-5
CDR3nt: TGTGCCAGCAGCCGACATAGGGACAACGGTTATCAGCCCCAGCATTTT
CDR3aa: CASSRHRDNGYQPQHF

d_gene: TRBD2
abundance: -
v_gene: TRBV27
j_gene: TRBJ2-7
CDR3nt: TGTGCCAGCAGTTTATCGACTAGCGGGATCTACGAGCAGTACTTC
CDR3aa: CASSLSTSGIYEQYF

d_gene: TRBD2
abundance: -
v_gene: TRBV4-1
j_gene: TRBJ2-2
CDR3nt: TGCGCCAGCAGCCAAAGGAAGACTAGCGGGGTCACCGGGGAGCTGTTTTTT
CDR3aa: CASSQRKTSGVTGELFF

d_gene: -
abundance: -
v_gene: TRBV5-1
j_gene: TRBJ2-5
CDR3nt: TGCGCCAGCAGCTTGTTGTCTCACCAAGAGACCCAGTACTTC
CDR3aa: CASSLLSHQETQYF

d_gene: -
abundance: once
v_gene: TRBV19
j_gene: TRBJ2-6
CDR3nt: TGTGCCAGTAGTATTACGGGTGCTGGGGCCAACGTCCTGACTTTC
CDR3aa: CASSITGAGANVLTF

d_gene: TRBD1
abundance: -
v_gene: TRBV15
j_gene: TRBJ2-7
CDR3nt: TGTGCCACCAGCAGGCGGACAGGGGGCAATTACGAGCAGTACTTC
CDR3aa: CATSRRTGGNYEQYF

d_gene: -
abundance: -
v_gene: TRBV15
j_gene: TRBJ2-7
CDR3nt: TGTGCCACCAGCAGAGATGCGGGACCTTCCTACGAGCAGTACTTC
CDR3aa: CATSRDAGPSYEQYF

d_gene: TRBD2
abundance: -
v_gene: TRBV29-1
j_gene: TRBJ2-7
CDR3nt: TGCAGCGCTTCACTAGCGGGAGATTTGGACGAGCAGTACTTC
CDR3aa: CSASLAGDLDEQYF

d_gene: -
abundance: -
v_gene: TRBV4-3
j_gene: TRBJ1-3
CDR3nt: TGCGCCAGCAGCCGACAGCGATACTCTGGAAACACCATATATTTT
CDR3aa: CASSRQRYSGNTIYF

d_gene: -
abundance: -
v_gene: TRBV6-1
j_gene: TRBJ1-1
CDR3nt: TGTGCCAGCAGTGACAGGGGTAGGTACACTGAAGCTTTCTTT
CDR3aa: CASSDRGRYTEAFF

d_gene: -
abundance: once
v_gene: TRBV19
j_gene: TRBJ1-1
CDR3nt: TGTGCCAGTAGTCCCCTCAATAGGGACACTGAAGCTTTCTTT
CDR3aa: CASSPLNRDTEAFF

d_gene: -
abundance: -
v_gene: TRBV6-1
j_gene: TRBJ2-7
CDR3nt: TGTGCCAGCATGGGTCTAAACCGATACGAGCAGTACTTC
CDR3aa: CASMGLNRYEQYF

d_gene: -
abundance: once
v_gene: TRBV27
j_gene: TRBJ1-1
CDR3nt: TGTGCCAGCAGTTTCCCCGGGGCGCTTCGGGCTTTCTTT
CDR3aa: CASSFPGALRAFF

d_gene: TRBD1
abundance: -
v_gene: TRBV11-2
j_gene: TRBJ2-7
CDR3nt: TGCGCCAGCAGCCAAGCCAGGGGGAACAGCTACGAGCAGTACTTC
CDR3aa: CASSQARGNSYEQYF

d_gene: -
abundance: -
v_gene: TRBV9
j_gene: TRBJ1-1
CDR3nt: TGTGCCAGCAGCGAGTTACCCCTTCTCCAACAGAACACTGAAGCTTTCTTT
CDR3aa: CASSELPLLQQNTEAFF

d_gene: -
abundance: -
v_gene: TRBV11-3
j_gene: TRBJ1-1
CDR3nt: TGTGCCAGCAGCTTATCTGGGATGAACACTGAAGCTTTCTTT
CDR3aa: CASSLSGMNTEAFF

d_gene: TRBD2
abundance: -
v_gene: TRBV18
j_gene: TRBJ2-2
CDR3nt: TGTGCCAGCTCAACCGGGACTAGCCACTACACCGGGGAGCTGTTTTTT
CDR3aa: CASSTGTSHYTGELFF